The clone carrying this T cell receptor beta chain has a count of ten or more. Its antigen is not identified. This sample is part of a study of spatial heterogeneity in lung cancer. Whole-study results and caveats: Tumor TCRs that were ubiquitous and expanded showed up in blood more at resection than follow-up.

TCRdb re-called the 5' RACE reads with MiXCR, one entry per CDR3 protein. The sample holds approximately 40,000 distinct CDR3 sequences, nearly 7% seen once. Time point here: sample taken at primary tumor resection. CDR1 is LGHDT and CDR2 is YNNKEL in the germline V gene (reference sequence). Trimming pared 6 bases from V and 4 bases from J, leaving 7 bases between. This CDR3 has 13 residues. This chain joins TRBV3-1 and TRBJ1-6; D not resolved. This clonotype was sampled from a female donor with early-stage non-small cell lung cancer. The sample was PBMCs, taken at surgery. The CDR3 DNA reads TGTGCCAGCAGTCCATTTTATAATTCACCCCTCCACTTT. It translates to CASSPFYNSPLHF.